This T cell receptor (beta chain) was sequenced for a study of early T cells in non-severe SARS-CoV-2 infection. MiXCR, run by TCRdb on the 5' RACE reads, gives a single entry per CDR3 protein. The data show about 50,000 distinct CDR3 sequences, with 12% seen just once and around 2.5% held by the top ten. This clonotype came up a few times. The germline V gene has CDR1 LGHNA and CDR2 YNFKEQ. V dropped 1 base and J dropped 2 bases, with 17 bases sitting between them. This CDR3 region has 17 residues. The sequenced sample was whole blood, obtained at baseline. This TCR derives from an adult who was a healthcare worker with PCR-confirmed SARS-CoV-2 infection or an uninfected control (not recorded which). The V gene is TRBV4-2, the J gene TRBJ1-1; weak D call: TRBD1 (6 bases). The CDR3 region has the DNA TGTGCCAGCAGCCAAGGCTCCGGAGGGGGGCGCAACACTGAAGCTTTCTTT. Translation: CASSQGSGGGRNTEAFF.